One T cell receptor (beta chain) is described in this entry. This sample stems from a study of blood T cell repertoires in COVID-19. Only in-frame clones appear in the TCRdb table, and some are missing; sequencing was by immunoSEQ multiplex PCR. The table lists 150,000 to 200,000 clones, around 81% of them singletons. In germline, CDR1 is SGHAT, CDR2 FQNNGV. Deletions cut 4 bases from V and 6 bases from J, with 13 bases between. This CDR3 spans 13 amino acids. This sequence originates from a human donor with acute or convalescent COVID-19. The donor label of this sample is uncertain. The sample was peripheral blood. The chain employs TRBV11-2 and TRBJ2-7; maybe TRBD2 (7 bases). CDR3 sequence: CASSSIGGPEQYF. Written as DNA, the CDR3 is TGTGCCAGCAGCTCCATCGGGGGGCCCGAGCAGTACTTC.